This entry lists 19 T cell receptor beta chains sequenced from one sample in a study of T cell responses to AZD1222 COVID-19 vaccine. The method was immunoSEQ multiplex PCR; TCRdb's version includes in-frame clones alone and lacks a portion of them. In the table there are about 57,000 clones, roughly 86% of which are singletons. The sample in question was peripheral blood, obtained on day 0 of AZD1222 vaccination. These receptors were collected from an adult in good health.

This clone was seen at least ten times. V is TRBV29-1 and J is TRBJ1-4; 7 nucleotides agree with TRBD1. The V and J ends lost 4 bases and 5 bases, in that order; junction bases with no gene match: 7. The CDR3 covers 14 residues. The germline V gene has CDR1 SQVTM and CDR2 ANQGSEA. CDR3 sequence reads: CSVGAQGTNEKLFF. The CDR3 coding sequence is TGCAGCGTTGGGGCACAGGGGACGAATGAAAAACTGTTTTTT.

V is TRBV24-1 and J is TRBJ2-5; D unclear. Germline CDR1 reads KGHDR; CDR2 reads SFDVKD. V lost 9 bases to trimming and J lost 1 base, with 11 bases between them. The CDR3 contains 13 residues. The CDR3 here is CATSPGSQETQYF. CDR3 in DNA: TGTGCCACCTCTCCCGGCAGCCAAGAGACCCAGTACTTC.

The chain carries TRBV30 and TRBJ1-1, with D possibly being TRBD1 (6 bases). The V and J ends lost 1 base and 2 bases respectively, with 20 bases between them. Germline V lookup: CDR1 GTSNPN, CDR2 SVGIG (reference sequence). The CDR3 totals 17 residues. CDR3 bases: TGTGCCTGGAGTGCTTACCCGACTAGGACAGAAAACACTGAAGCTTTCTTT. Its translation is CAWSAYPTRTENTEAFF.

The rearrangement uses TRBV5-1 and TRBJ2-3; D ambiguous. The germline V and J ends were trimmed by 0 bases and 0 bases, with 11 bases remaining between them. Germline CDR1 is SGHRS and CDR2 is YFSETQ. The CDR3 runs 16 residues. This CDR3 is CASSLATGTSTDTQYF. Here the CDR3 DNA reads TGCGCCAGCAGCTTGGCCACCGGAACTAGCACAGATACGCAGTATTTT.

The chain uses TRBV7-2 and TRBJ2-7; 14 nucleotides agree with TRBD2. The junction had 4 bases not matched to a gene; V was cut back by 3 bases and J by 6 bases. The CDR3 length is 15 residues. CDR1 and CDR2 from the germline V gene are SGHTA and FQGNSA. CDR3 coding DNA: TGTGCCAGCAGCTTGGGACTAGCGGGAGTAGGCGAGCAGTACTTC. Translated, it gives CASSLGLAGVGEQYF. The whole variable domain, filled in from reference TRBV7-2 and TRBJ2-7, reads GAGVSQSPSNKVTEKGKDVELRCDPISGHTALYWYRQSLGQGLEFLIYFQGNSAPDKSGLPSDRFSAERTGGSVSTLTIQRTQQEDSAVYLCASSLGLAGVGEQYFGPGTRLTVT.

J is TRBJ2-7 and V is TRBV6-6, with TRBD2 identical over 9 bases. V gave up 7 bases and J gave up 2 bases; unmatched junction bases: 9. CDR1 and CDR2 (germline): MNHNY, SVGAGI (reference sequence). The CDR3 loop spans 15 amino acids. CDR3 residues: CASTLQGGRAYEQYF. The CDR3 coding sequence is TGTGCCAGCACACTACAGGGCGGGAGGGCCTACGAGCAGTACTTC.

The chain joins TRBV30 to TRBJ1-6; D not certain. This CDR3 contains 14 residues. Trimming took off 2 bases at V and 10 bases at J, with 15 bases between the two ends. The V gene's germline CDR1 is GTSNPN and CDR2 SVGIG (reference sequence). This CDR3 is CAWSFQPQLSPLHF. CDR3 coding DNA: TGTGCCTGGAGTTTCCAACCTCAGCTATCACCCCTCCACTTT.

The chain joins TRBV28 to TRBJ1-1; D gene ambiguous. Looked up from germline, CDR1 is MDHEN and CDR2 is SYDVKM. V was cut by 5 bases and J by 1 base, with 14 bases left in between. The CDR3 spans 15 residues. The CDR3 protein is CASSGDYTENTEAFF. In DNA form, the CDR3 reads TGTGCCAGCAGTGGGGATTATACTGAGAACACTGAAGCTTTCTTT. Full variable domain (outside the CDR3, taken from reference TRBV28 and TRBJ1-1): DVKVTQSSRYLVKRTGEKVFLECVQDMDHENMFWYRQDPGLGLRLIYFSYDVKMKEKGDIPEGYSVSREKKERFSLILESASTNQTSMYLCASSGDYTENTEAFFGQGTRLTVV.

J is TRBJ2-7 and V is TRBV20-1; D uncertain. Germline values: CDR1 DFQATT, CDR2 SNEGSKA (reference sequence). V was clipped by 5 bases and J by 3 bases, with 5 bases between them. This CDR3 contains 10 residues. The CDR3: CSAGLYEQYF. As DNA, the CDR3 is TGCAGTGCTGGTCTCTACGAGCAGTACTTC.

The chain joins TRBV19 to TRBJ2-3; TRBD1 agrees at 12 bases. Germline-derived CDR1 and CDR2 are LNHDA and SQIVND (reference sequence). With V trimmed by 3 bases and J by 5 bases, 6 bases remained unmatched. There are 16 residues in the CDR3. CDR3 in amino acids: CASSMGQGALIDTQYF. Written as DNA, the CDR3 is TGTGCCAGTAGTATGGGACAGGGGGCGCTTATAGATACGCAGTATTTT.

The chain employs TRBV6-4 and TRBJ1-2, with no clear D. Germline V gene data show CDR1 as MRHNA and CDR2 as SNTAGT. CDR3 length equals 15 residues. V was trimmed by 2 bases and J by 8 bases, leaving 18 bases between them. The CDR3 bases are TGTGCCAGCAGTGACGCTCAATCCGAGGACTGGGGCTACACCTTC. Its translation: CASSDAQSEDWGYTF.

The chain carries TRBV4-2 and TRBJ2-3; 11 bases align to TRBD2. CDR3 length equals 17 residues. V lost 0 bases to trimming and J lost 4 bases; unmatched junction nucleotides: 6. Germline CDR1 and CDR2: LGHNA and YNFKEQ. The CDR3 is CASSQDMTSGIPDTQYF. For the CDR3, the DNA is TGTGCCAGCAGCCAAGATATGACTAGCGGGATTCCAGATACGCAGTATTTT.

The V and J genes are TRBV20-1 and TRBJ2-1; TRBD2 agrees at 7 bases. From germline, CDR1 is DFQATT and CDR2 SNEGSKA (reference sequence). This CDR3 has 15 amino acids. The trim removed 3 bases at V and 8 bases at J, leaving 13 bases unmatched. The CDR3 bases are TGCAGTGCTAGTGATGGCGGGAGCGGTTCCGATGAGCAGTTCTTC. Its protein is CSASDGGSGSDEQFF.

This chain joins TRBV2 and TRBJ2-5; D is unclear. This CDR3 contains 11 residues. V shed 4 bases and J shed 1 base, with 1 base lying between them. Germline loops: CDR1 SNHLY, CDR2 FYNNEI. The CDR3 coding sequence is TGTGCCAGCAGTGCCCAAGAGACCCAGTACTTC. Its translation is CASSAQETQYF.

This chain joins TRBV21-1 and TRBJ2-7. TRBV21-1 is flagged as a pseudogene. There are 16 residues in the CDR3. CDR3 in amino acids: CASSKGFGQCSYEQYF. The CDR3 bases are TGTGCCAGCAGCAAAGGCTTCGGGCAGTGCTCCTACGAGCAGTACTTC.

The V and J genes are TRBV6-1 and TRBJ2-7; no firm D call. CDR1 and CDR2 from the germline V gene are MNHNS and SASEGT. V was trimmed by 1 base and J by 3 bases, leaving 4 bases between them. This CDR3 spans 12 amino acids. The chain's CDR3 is CASSEDGYEQYF. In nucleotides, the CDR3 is TGTGCCAGCAGTGAAGACGGCTACGAGCAGTACTTC.

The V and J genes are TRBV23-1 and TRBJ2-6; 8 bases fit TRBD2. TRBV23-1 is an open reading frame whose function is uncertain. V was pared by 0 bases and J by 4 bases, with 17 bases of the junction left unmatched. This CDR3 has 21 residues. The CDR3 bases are TGCGCCAGCAGTCAATCGATGGACCTAGCGGGTGTGGTACAGGGGGCCAACGTCCTGACTTTC. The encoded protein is CASSQSMDLAGVVQGANVLTF.

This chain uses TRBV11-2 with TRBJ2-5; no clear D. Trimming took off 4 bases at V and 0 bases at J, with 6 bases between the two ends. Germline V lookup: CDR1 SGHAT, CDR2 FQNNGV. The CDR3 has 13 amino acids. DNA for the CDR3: TGTGCCAGCAGCTCCCCCAACCAAGAGACCCAGTACTTC. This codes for CASSSPNQETQYF.

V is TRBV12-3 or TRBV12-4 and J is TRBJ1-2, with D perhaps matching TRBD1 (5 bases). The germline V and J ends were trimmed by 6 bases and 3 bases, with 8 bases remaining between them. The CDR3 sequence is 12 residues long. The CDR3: CASRGGDYGYTF. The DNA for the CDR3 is TGTGCCAGCAGGGGGGGTGACTATGGCTACACCTTC.